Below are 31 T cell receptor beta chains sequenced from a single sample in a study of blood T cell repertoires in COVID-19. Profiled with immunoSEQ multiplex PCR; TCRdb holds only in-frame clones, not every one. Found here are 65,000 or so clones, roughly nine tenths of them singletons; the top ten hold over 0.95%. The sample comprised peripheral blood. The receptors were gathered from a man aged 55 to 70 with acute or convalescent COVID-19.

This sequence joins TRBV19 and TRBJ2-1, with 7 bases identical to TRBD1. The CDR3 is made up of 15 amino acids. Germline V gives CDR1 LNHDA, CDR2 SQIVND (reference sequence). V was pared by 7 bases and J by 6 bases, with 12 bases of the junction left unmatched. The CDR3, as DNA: TGTGCCAGTACGAAGACAGGGTCGGGCACCAATGAGCAGTTCTTC. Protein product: CASTKTGSGTNEQFF.

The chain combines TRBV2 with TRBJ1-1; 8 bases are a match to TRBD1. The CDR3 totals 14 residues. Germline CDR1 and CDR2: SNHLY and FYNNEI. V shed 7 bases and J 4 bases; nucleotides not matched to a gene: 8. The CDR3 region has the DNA TGTGCCAGCACTCTGGACAGGGCGGGCACTGAAGCTTTCTTT. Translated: CASTLDRAGTEAFF.

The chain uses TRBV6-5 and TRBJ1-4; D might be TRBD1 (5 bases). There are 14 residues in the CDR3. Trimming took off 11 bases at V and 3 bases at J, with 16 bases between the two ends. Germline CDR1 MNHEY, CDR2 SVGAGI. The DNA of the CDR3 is TGTGCCTGCGTATTGGGGGGGTCTAATGAAAAACTGTTTTTT. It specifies CACVLGGSNEKLFF.

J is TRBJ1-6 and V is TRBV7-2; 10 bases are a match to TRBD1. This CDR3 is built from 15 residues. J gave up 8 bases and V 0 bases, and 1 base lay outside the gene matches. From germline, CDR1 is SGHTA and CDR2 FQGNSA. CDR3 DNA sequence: TGTGCCAGCAGCTTAGCCGGGACAGGGGATTCACCCCTCCACTTT. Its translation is CASSLAGTGDSPLHF.

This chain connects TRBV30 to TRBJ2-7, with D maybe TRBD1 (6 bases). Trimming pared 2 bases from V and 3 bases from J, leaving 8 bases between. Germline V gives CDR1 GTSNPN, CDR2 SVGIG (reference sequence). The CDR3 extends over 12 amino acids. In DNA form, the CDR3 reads TGTGCCTGGAGTCGAGGGGGCTACGAGCAGTACTTC. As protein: CAWSRGGYEQYF.

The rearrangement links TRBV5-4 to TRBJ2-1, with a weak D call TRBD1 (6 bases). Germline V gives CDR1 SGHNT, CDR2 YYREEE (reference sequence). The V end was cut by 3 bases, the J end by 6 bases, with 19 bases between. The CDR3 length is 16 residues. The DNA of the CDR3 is TGTGCCAGCAGCTCCCCCCTAGAAAGCAGGGGCAATGAGCAGTTCTTC. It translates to CASSSPLESRGNEQFF.

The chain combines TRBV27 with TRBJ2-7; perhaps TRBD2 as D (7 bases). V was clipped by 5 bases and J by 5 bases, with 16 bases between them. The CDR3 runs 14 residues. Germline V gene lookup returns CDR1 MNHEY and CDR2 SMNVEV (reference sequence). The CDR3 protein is CASSPGGPGNEQYF. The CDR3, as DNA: TGTGCCAGCAGTCCCGGGGGGCCGGGTAACGAGCAGTACTTC.

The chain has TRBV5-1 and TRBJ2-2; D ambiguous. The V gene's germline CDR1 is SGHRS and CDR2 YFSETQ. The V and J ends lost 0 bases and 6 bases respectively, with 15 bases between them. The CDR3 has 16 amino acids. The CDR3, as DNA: TGCGCCAGCAGCTTGGTGCCGGTAAAGTTAGCCGGGGAGCTGTTTTTT. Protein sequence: CASSLVPVKLAGELFF. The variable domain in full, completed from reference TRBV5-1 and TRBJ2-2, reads KAGVTQTPRYLIKTRGQQVTLSCSPISGHRSVSWYQQTPGQGLQFLFEYFSETQRNKGNFPGRFSGRQFSNSRSEMNVSTLELGDSALYLCASSLVPVKLAGELFFGEGSRLTVL.

The CDR3 loop is CASSEQGGYNEQFF. CDR3 sequence (DNA): TGTGCCAGCAGTGAGCAGGGGGGATACAATGAGCAGTTCTTC. V and J are TRBV2 and TRBJ2-1; tentative D call: TRBD1 (7 bases). Germline V gene data show CDR1 as SNHLY and CDR2 as FYNNEI. This CDR3 is built from 14 residues. Trimming took 3 bases from V and 4 from J, leaving 10 bases between them.

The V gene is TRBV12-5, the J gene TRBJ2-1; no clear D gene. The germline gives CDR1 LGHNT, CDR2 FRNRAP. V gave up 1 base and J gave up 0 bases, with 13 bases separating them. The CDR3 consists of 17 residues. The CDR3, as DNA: TGTGCTAGTGGTTTGGGGAAAACAGTGTTCTCCTACAATGAGCAGTTCTTC. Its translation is CASGLGKTVFSYNEQFF.

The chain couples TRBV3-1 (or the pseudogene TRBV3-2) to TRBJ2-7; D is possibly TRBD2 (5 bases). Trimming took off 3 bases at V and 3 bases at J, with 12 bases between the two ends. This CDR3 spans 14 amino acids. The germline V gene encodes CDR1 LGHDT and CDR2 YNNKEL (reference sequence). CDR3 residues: CASSHTGTYYEQYF. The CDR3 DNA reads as TGTGCCAGCAGCCATACGGGAACTTACTACGAGCAGTACTTC.

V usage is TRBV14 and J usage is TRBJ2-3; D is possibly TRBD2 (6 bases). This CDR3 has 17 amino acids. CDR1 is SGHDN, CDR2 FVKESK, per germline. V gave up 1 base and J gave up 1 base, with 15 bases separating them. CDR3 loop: CASSQGAGSLGTDTQYF. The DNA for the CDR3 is TGTGCCAGCAGCCAAGGGGCGGGGTCCCTCGGCACAGATACGCAGTATTTT. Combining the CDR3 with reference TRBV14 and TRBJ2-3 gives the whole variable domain EAGVTQFPSHSVIEKGQTVTLRCDPISGHDNLYWYRRVMGKEIKFLLHFVKESKQDESGMPNNRFLAERTGGTYSTLKVQPAELEDSGVYFCASSQGAGSLGTDTQYFGPGTRLTVL.

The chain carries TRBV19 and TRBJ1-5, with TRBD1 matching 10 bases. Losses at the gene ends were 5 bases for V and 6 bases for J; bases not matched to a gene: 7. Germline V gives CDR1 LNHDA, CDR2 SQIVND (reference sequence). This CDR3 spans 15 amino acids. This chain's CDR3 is CASSVGTGEAQPQHF. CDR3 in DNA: TGTGCCAGTAGTGTCGGGACAGGGGAAGCTCAGCCCCAGCATTTT.

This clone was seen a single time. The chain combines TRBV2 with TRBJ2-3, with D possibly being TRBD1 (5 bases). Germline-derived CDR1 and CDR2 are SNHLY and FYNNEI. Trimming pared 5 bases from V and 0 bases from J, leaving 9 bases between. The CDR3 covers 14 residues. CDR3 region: CASSRTLSTDTQYF. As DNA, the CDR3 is TGTGCCAGCAGTAGGACACTGAGCACAGATACGCAGTATTTT. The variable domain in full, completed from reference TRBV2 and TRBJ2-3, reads EPEVTQTPSHQVTQMGQEVILRCVPISNHLYFYWYRQILGQKVEFLVSFYNNEISEKSEIFDDQFSVERPDGSNFTLKIRSTKLEDSAMYFCASSRTLSTDTQYFGPGTRLTVL.

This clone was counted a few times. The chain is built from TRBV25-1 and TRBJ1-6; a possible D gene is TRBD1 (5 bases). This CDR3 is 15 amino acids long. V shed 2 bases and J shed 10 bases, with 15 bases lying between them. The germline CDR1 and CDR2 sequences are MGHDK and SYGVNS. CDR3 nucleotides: TGTGCCAGCAGTGAAAGTAAGGGGAATCACTCACCCCTCCACTTT. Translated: CASSESKGNHSPLHF. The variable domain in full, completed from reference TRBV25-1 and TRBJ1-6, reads EADIYQTPRYLVIGTGKKITLECSQTMGHDKMYWYQQDPGMELHLIHYSYGVNSTEKGDLSSESTVSRIRTEHFPLTLESARPSHTSQYLCASSESKGNHSPLHFGNGTRLTVT.

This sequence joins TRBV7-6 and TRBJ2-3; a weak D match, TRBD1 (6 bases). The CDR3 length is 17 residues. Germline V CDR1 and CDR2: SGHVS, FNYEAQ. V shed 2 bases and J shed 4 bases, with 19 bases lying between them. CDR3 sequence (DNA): TGTGCCAGCAGCTTACAGGCTTACAGGGAAAGGGCAGATACGCAGTATTTT. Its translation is CASSLQAYRERADTQYF.

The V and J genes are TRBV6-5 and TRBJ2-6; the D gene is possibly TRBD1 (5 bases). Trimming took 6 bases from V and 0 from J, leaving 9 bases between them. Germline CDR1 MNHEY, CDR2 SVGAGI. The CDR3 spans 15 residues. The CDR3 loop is CASRGLSSGANVLTF. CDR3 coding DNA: TGTGCCAGCAGGGGGCTGAGCTCTGGGGCCAACGTCCTGACTTTC.

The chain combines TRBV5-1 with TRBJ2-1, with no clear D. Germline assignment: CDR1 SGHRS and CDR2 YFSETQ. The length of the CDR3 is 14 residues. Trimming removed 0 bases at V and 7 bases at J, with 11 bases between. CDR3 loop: CASSLDWSSNEQFF. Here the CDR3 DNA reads TGCGCCAGCAGCTTGGACTGGAGTAGTAATGAGCAGTTCTTC.

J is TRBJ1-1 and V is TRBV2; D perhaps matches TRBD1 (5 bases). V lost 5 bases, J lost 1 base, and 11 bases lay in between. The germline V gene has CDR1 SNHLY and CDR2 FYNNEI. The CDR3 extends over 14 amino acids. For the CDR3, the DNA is TGTGCCAGCAGTCCGGCCCAGGGGAACACTGAAGCTTTCTTT. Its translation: CASSPAQGNTEAFF. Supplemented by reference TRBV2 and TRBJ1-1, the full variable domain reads EPEVTQTPSHQVTQMGQEVILRCVPISNHLYFYWYRQILGQKVEFLVSFYNNEISEKSEIFDDQFSVERPDGSNFTLKIRSTKLEDSAMYFCASSPAQGNTEAFFGQGTRLTVV.

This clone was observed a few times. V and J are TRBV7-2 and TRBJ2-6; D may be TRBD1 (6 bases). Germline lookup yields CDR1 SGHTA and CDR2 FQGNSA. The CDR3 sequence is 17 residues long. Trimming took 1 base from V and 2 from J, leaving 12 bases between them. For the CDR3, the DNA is TGTGCCAGCAGCTTAGGGACAGAACCGACTGGGGCCAACGTCCTGACTTTC. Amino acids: CASSLGTEPTGANVLTF.

CDR3 DNA sequence: TGTGCCAGCAGCCAAGCTCTTCCAAACATTCAGTACTTC. It is translated as CASSQALPNIQYF. This chain uses TRBV4-2 with TRBJ2-4; D is uncertain. V lost 1 base to trimming and J lost 6 bases, with 7 bases between them. CDR3 size: 13 residues. Germline CDR1 and CDR2: LGHNA and YNFKEQ.

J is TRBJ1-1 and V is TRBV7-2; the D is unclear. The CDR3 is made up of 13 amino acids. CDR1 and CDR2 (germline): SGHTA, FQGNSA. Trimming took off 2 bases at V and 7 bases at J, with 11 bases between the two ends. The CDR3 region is CASSLIRSREAFF. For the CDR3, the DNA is TGTGCCAGCAGCTTAATCAGGTCTCGTGAAGCTTTCTTT.

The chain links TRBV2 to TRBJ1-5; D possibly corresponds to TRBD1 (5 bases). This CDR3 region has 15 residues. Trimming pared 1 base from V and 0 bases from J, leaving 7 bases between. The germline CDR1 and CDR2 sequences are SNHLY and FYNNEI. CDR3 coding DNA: TGTGCCAGCAGTGAAGGGGACTCTAGCAATCAGCCCCAGCATTTT. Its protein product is CASSEGDSSNQPQHF.

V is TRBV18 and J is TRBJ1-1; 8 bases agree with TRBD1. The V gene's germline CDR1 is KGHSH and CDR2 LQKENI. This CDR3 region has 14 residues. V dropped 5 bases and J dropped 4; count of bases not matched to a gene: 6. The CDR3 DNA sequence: TGTGCCAGCTCAGATGGACAGGGACGCACTGAAGCTTTCTTT. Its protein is CASSDGQGRTEAFF. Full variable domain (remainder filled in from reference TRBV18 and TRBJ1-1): NAGVMQNPRHLVRRRGQEARLRCSPMKGHSHVYWYRQLPEEGLKFMVYLQKENIIDESGMPKERFSAEFPKEGPSILRIQQVVRGDSAAYFCASSDGQGRTEAFFGQGTRLTVV.

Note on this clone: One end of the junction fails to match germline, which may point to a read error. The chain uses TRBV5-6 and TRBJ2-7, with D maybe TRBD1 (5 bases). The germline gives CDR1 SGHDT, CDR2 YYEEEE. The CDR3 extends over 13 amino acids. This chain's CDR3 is CASSPGISGEQCF. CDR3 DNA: TGTGCCAGCAGCCCAGGGATCTCGGGCGAGCAGTGCTTC. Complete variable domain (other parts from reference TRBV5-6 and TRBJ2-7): DAGVTQSPTHLIKTRGQQVTLRCSPKSGHDTVSWYQQALGQGPQFIFQYYEEEERQRGNFPDRFSGHQFPNYSSELNVNALLLGDSALYLCASSPGISGEQCFGPGTRLTVT.

The CDR3 sequence: CASSSPAEGIDYGYTF. The CDR3 DNA follows: TGTGCCAGCAGCAGCCCCGCGGAGGGCATAGACTATGGCTACACCTTC. The chain uses TRBV5-6 and TRBJ1-2; D gene ambiguous. CDR3 length: 16 amino acids. V lost 4 bases to trimming and J lost 3 bases, with 19 bases between them. Germline CDR1 is SGHDT and CDR2 is YYEEEE.

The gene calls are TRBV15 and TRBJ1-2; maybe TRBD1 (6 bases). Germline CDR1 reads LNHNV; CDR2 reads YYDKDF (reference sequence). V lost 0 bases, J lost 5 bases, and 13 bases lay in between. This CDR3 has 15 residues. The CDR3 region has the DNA TGTGCCACCAGCAGAGATACACAGGGATCGTATGGCTACACCTTC. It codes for CATSRDTQGSYGYTF.

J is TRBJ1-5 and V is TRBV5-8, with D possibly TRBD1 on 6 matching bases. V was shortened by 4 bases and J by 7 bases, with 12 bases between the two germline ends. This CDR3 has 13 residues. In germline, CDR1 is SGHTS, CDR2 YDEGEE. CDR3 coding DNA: TGTGCCAGCAGCCTCACAGGGTGGCAGCCCCAGCATTTT. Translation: CASSLTGWQPQHF.

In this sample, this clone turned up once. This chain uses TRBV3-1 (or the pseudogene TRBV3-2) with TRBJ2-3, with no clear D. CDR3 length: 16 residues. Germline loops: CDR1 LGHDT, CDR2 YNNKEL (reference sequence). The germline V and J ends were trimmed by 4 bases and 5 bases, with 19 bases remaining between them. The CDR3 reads CASSPRSVSRRDTQYF. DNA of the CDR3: TGTGCCAGCAGCCCGCGTTCCGTATCCCGCCGAGATACGCAGTATTTT.

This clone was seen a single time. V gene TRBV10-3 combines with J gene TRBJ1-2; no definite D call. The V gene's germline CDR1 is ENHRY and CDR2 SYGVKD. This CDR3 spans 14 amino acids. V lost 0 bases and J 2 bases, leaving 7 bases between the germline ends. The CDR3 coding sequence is TGTGCCATCAGTGAGTCGTCGCAGAACTATGGCTACACCTTC. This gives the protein CAISESSQNYGYTF.

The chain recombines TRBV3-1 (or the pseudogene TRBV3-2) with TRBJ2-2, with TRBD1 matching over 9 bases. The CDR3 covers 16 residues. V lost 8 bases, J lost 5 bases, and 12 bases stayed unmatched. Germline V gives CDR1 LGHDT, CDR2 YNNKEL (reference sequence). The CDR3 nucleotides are TGTGCCAGCCAGGGCGGGACAGGGCTACGGACCGGGGAGCTGTTTTTT. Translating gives CASQGGTGLRTGELFF.